The TCR beta chain described here comes from a study of control samples from healthy donors and cancer patients. CDR3 length: 15 residues. From germline, CDR1 is MNHEY and CDR2 SVGAGI. The V and J ends lost 4 bases and 1 base respectively, with 13 bases between them. Using immunoSEQ multiplex PCR, the repertoire was profiled, and TCRdb retains in-frame clones only, with some absent. Of about 190,000 clones listed, roughly nine tenths are singletons. The sequencing sample was made of blood. The sequence came from a man aged 25 to 40 in good health. This chain links TRBV6-5 with TRBJ1-1; weak D call: TRBD1 (5 bases). The CDR3 sequence is CASSFGVDTNTEAFF. DNA of the CDR3: TGTGCCAGCAGTTTTGGAGTGGACACGAACACTGAAGCTTTCTTT.